A selection of T cell receptor beta chains follows, all from one sample in a study of T cell repertoires in cytomegalovirus infection. TCRdb re-derived calls from the reads in MiXCR, one entry per CDR3 protein. The data contain a few hundred thousand distinct CDR3 sequences, roughly an eighth of them singletons. The specimen was PBMCs. Receptors were obtained from a human donor in good health (CMV status not recorded). Some clones in this sample may be carry-over from other donors' samples. Each CDR3 is given with its conserved first and last residue. D genes are given only for firm matches. Clone size is given for some rows only: seen once, a few or many times, or a class if the clone is expanded.

v_call	d_call	clone_size	j_call	cdr3_aa	cdr3_nt
TRBV12-3/TRBV12-4	-	many	TRBJ2-3	CASSVKGGPSTDTQYF	TGTGCCAGCAGTGTGAAGGGGGGGCCCAGCACAGATACGCAGTATTTT
TRBV20-1	-	few	TRBJ1-1	CSARRDAGTTEAFF	TGCAGTGCTAGGAGAGACGCTGGGACCACTGAAGCTTTCTTT
TRBV7-2	-	many	TRBJ2-7	CASSLVGATYEQYF	TGTGCCAGCAGCTTGGTGGGGGCTACCTACGAGCAGTACTTC
TRBV2	-	many	TRBJ2-3	CASRKGTSLTDTQYF	TGTGCCAGCAGGAAGGGGACCTCCCTCACAGATACGCAGTATTTT
TRBV29-1	-	many	TRBJ2-2	CSVWGPGTGELFF	TGCAGCGTCTGGGGCCCCGGGACCGGGGAGCTGTTTTTT
TRBV4-1	-	many	TRBJ2-2	CASSQVPETHTGELFF	TGCGCCAGCAGCCAAGTCCCAGAAACACACACCGGGGAGCTGTTTTTT
TRBV7-2	-	many	TRBJ2-5	CASSLDGAQETQYF	TGTGCCAGCAGCTTAGACGGGGCACAAGAGACCCAGTACTTC
TRBV20-1	-	-	TRBJ2-6	CSARSITGANVLTF	TGCAGTGCTAGAAGTATTACTGGGGCCAACGTCCTGACTTTC
TRBV2	TRBD2	few	TRBJ2-4	CASNGAGGPSKNIQYF	TGTGCCAGCAATGGAGCGGGGGGTCCGTCCAAAAACATTCAGTACTTC
TRBV15	-	many	TRBJ1-5	CATSTGGNQPQHF	TGTGCCACCAGCACAGGGGGCAATCAGCCCCAGCATTTT
TRBV4-2	TRBD2	-	TRBJ2-1	CASSQELAYYNEQFF	TGTGCCAGCAGCCAAGAACTAGCGTATTACAATGAGCAGTTCTTC
TRBV12-3/TRBV12-4	TRBD1	-	TRBJ1-2	CASSFGGTGFGYTF	TGTGCCAGCAGTTTTGGGGGGACAGGGTTTGGCTACACCTTC
TRBV4-1	-	few	TRBJ2-7	CASSPVLDSEQYF	TGCGCCAGCAGCCCCGTTCTGGACAGCGAGCAGTACTTC
TRBV28	-	few	TRBJ2-1	CASSPYGEQFF	TGTGCCAGCAGCCCCTATGGGGAGCAGTTCTTC
TRBV20-1	TRBD2	few	TRBJ2-7	CSATRGSSYEQYF	TGCAGTGCAACGCGGGGGAGCTCCTACGAGCAGTACTTC
TRBV28	-	-	TRBJ2-7	CASSFVGSYEQYF	TGTGCCAGCAGTTTCGTCGGCTCCTACGAGCAGTACTTC
TRBV7-2	TRBD2	many	TRBJ2-3	CASSPFAGETDTQYF	TGTGCCAGCAGCCCCTTTGCGGGAGAGACAGATACGCAGTATTTT
TRBV29-1	-	-	TRBJ2-2	CSVRWSGELFF	TGCAGCGTTCGGTGGTCCGGGGAGCTGTTTTTT
TRBV25-1	-	few	TRBJ2-2	CASSDGRETGELFF	TGTGCCAGCAGTGATGGCCGGGAAACCGGGGAGCTGTTTTTT
TRBV7-3	-	few	TRBJ2-2	CASSLPQKNTGELFF	TGTGCCAGCAGCTTACCCCAGAAGAACACCGGGGAGCTGTTTTTT
TRBV7-8	TRBD1	many	TRBJ2-5	CASSLGAGGSGETQYF	TGTGCCAGCAGCTTAGGGGCAGGGGGCTCGGGAGAGACCCAGTACTTC
TRBV12-3/TRBV12-4	-	many	TRBJ1-1	CASSLGPSGVNTEAFF	TGTGCCAGCAGTTTAGGCCCCTCAGGGGTGAACACTGAAGCTTTCTTT
TRBV18	TRBD1	-	TRBJ2-3	CASSPEGQVSTDTQYF	TGTGCCAGCTCCCCCGAGGGACAGGTTAGCACAGATACGCAGTATTTT
TRBV29-1	TRBD1	-	TRBJ2-5	CSDSGGGETQYF	TGCAGCGATTCAGGGGGCGGGGAGACCCAGTACTTC
TRBV6-4	TRBD1	many	TRBJ1-6	CASSDGQGVSSYNSPLHF	TGTGCCAGCAGTGACGGACAGGGGGTCAGCTCCTATAATTCACCCCTCCACTTT
TRBV29-1	-	many	TRBJ2-1	CSVEEYNEQFF	TGCAGCGTTGAAGAGTACAATGAGCAGTTCTTC
TRBV20-1	TRBD2	-	TRBJ2-1	CSASLLAGETNEQFF	TGCAGTGCTTCCCTTCTAGCGGGGGAGACCAATGAGCAGTTCTTC
TRBV6-2/TRBV6-3	-	-	TRBJ1-1	CASSWEVIRAEAFF	TGTGCCAGCAGCTGGGAGGTCATTCGGGCTGAAGCTTTCTTT
TRBV27	TRBD2	-	TRBJ2-7	CASTSRLAGYEQYF	TGTGCCAGCACATCGCGACTAGCGGGTTACGAGCAGTACTTC
TRBV3-1	-	-	TRBJ2-5	CASSERGLGETQYF	TGTGCCAGCAGCGAACGGGGGCTAGGAGAGACCCAGTACTTC
TRBV28	-	many	TRBJ2-5	CATARGLETQYF	TGTGCCACGGCGAGGGGTTTGGAGACCCAGTACTTC
TRBV6-2/TRBV6-3	TRBD2	many	TRBJ2-3	CASSSAGDRTDTQYF	TGTGCCAGCAGTTCGGCGGGGGACCGCACAGATACGCAGTATTTT
TRBV7-2	-	many	TRBJ2-1	CASRETGGSSYNEQFF	TGTGCCAGCAGAGAGACAGGCGGGAGCTCCTACAATGAGCAGTTCTTC
TRBV20-1	TRBD2	few	TRBJ2-7	CSGTRGREQYF	TGCAGTGGGACTAGAGGGCGCGAGCAGTACTTC
TRBV25-1	-	few	TRBJ1-1	CASKRGGGTEAFF	TGTGCCAGCAAAAGGGGGGGGGGGACTGAAGCTTTCTTT
TRBV12-3/TRBV12-4	TRBD1	many	TRBJ1-2	CASSWGQRSYGYTF	TGTGCCAGCAGTTGGGGACAGCGCTCCTATGGCTACACCTTC
TRBV6-5	TRBD2	-	TRBJ2-3	CASSYFFSGRGGDTQYF	TGTGCCAGCAGTTACTTTTTTAGCGGGAGGGGTGGAGATACGCAGTATTTT
TRBV7-6	-	many	TRBJ1-6	CASSDTILTGYSPLHF	TGTGCCAGCAGCGACACCATCCTGACAGGTTATTCACCCCTCCACTTT
TRBV12-5	-	few	TRBJ2-1	CASATRAGEQFF	TGTGCTAGTGCCACCAGGGCGGGAGAGCAGTTCTTC
TRBV7-2	TRBD2	-	TRBJ2-7	CASSTLAGGQWEQYF	TGTGCCAGCAGCACATTAGCGGGAGGGCAATGGGAGCAGTACTTC
TRBV7-3	-	many	TRBJ1-2	CASSSTVSSGGYTF	TGTGCCAGCAGCTCGACAGTTAGCTCGGGTGGCTACACCTTC
TRBV6-2/TRBV6-3	-	many	TRBJ2-3	CASRSGKTTDTQYF	TGTGCCAGCAGATCCGGCAAAACCACAGATACGCAGTATTTT
TRBV7-2	-	few	TRBJ2-3	CAIMWWGKTDTQYF	TGTGCCATCATGTGGTGGGGGAAGACAGATACGCAGTATTTT